These 5 T cell receptor beta chains share one sample of origin, sequenced in a study of blood T cell repertoires in COVID-19. Assay used: immunoSEQ multiplex PCR; TCRdb lists only in-frame clones, some missing. Seen here are roughly 230,000 clones, around 85% observed once, and the top ten hold roughly 7.9%. Sequences were obtained from peripheral blood. The receptors were sampled from a woman over 75 with acute or convalescent COVID-19.

The V call is TRBV7-2, the J call TRBJ2-5, with 9 bases matching TRBD2. From germline, CDR1 is SGHTA and CDR2 FQGNSA. This CDR3 is 15 amino acids long. V trimming: 5 bases; J trimming: 6 bases; junction bases outside the gene matches: 10. The CDR3 protein is CASSPLRGGEKTQYF. CDR3 nucleotides: TGTGCCAGCAGCCCGCTGCGGGGGGGAGAAAAGACCCAGTACTTC.

The chain carries TRBV13 and TRBJ2-3; 14 bases map to TRBD2. This CDR3 is 15 amino acids long. Looked up from germline, CDR1 is PRHDT and CDR2 is FYEKMQ (reference sequence). J was trimmed by 6 bases and V by 4 bases; bases with no gene match: 3. CDR3 sequence (DNA): TGTGCCAGCAGCTCGTGGACTAGCGGGGGGGATACGCAGTATTTT. Encoded protein: CASSSWTSGGDTQYF.

This clone occurred many times. Other DNA variants within this sample encode the same CDR3. The chain joins TRBV2 to TRBJ1-2; perhaps TRBD1 as D (6 bases). V was cut by 1 base and J by 2 bases, with 8 bases left in between. There are 14 residues in the CDR3. Germline lookup yields CDR1 SNHLY and CDR2 FYNNEI. This chain's CDR3 is CASSEGQENYGYTF. CDR3 bases: TGTGCCAGCAGTGAAGGACAGGAGAACTATGGCTACACCTTC. The full variable domain, rest sourced from reference TRBV2 and TRBJ1-2, is EPEVTQTPSHQVTQMGQEVILRCVPISNHLYFYWYRQILGQKVEFLVSFYNNEISEKSEIFDDQFSVERPDGSNFTLKIRSTKLEDSAMYFCASSEGQENYGYTFGSGTRLTVV.

The V and J genes are TRBV5-1 and TRBJ1-2; 9 positions agree with TRBD1. This CDR3 region has 17 residues. Germline V gives CDR1 SGHRS, CDR2 YFSETQ. With 3 bases clipped from V and 7 bases from J, the junction kept 16 bases outside the gene matches. CDR3 region: CASSSGRGQGSSFGYTF. The DNA of the CDR3 is TGCGCCAGCAGCTCAGGAAGGGGACAGGGATCCTCTTTTGGCTACACCTTC.

The chain has TRBV15 and TRBJ1-1, with D possibly being TRBD1 (5 bases). Germline CDR1 LNHNV, CDR2 YYDKDF (reference sequence). V was cut by 1 base and J by 4 bases, with 7 bases left in between. The CDR3 runs 13 residues. Here the CDR3 reads CATSRATATEAFF. In DNA, the CDR3 is TGTGCCACCAGCAGAGCGACAGCCACTGAAGCTTTCTTT.